Shown below are 20 T cell receptor beta chains from a single sample sequenced in a study of OX40 agonist ivuxolimab in advanced cancers. Some clones are missing from TCRdb's copy, which holds only in-frame ones; the method was immunoSEQ multiplex PCR. The table records tens of thousands of clones, approximately 84% of them present only once. Sample: CD4+ or CD8+ T cells sorted from blood, taken in a trial of the OX40 agonist ivuxolimab. Every receptor here comes from an adult with an advanced solid tumor such as melanoma, head and neck, liver or kidney cancer.

The chain recombines TRBV14 with TRBJ2-7; D unclear. Germline lookup yields CDR1 SGHDN and CDR2 FVKESK. Between the trimmed V and J ends, which lost 4 bases and 1 base, there was a span of 8 bases. The CDR3 consists of 13 residues. Here the CDR3 reads CASSPTTSYEQYF. DNA of the CDR3: TGTGCCAGCAGCCCCACCACATCCTACGAGCAGTACTTC.

The DNA of the CDR3 is TGTGCCAGCAGCTTAGTAAGGGGACAGGGCTTATCCTACGAGCAGTACTTC. This encodes CASSLVRGQGLSYEQYF. J is TRBJ2-7 and V is TRBV7-9, with 9 bases aligning to TRBD1. Germline V gene lookup returns CDR1 SEHNR and CDR2 FQNEAQ (reference sequence). This CDR3 region has 17 residues. Trimming took 1 base from V and 1 from J; bases not matched to a gene: 8.

The rearrangement uses TRBV13 and TRBJ1-2; D might be TRBD1 (5 bases). V gave up 3 bases and J gave up 4 bases, with 6 bases separating them. The CDR3 length is 12 residues. Germline loops: CDR1 PRHDT, CDR2 FYEKMQ (reference sequence). The chain's CDR3 is CASSLGTYGYTF. As DNA, the CDR3 is TGTGCCAGCAGCTTGGGGACCTATGGCTACACCTTC. Based on the CDR3 plus reference TRBV13 and TRBJ1-2, the full variable domain is AAGVIQSPRHLIKEKRETATLKCYPIPRHDTVYWYQQGPGQDPQFLISFYEKMQSDKGSIPDRFSAQQFSDYHSELNMSSLELGDSALYFCASSLGTYGYTFGSGTRLTVV.

The chain joins TRBV5-4 to TRBJ2-7; 7 bases are a match to TRBD1. Germline V lookup: CDR1 SGHNT, CDR2 YYREEE (reference sequence). The CDR3 loop spans 13 amino acids. V dropped 1 base and J dropped 7; count of bases not matched to a gene: 5. The CDR3 spells CASSLTWTGEQYF. DNA for the CDR3: TGTGCCAGCAGCTTGACCTGGACAGGTGAGCAGTACTTC. The full variable domain, completed using reference TRBV5-4 and TRBJ2-7, is ETGVTQSPTHLIKTRGQQVTLRCSSQSGHNTVSWYQQALGQGPQFIFQYYREEENGRGNFPPRFSGLQFPNYSSELNVNALELDDSALYLCASSLTWTGEQYFGPGTRLTVT.

The V call is TRBV4-3, the J call TRBJ2-7; 11 nucleotides line up with TRBD1. This CDR3 region has 17 residues. The V segment lost 1 base and the J segment 3 bases; nucleotides outside the gene matches: 8. The germline V gene encodes CDR1 LGHNA and CDR2 YSLEER. The CDR3 region has the DNA TGCGCCAGCAGCCAAGCTCTGGGCGGGACAGGGGGCTACGAGCAGTACTTC. Residues: CASSQALGGTGGYEQYF.

The V call is TRBV5-6, the J call TRBJ1-1; D unresolved. Trimming shortened V by 4 bases and J by 1 base, and 8 bases separated the two germline ends. Germline loops: CDR1 SGHDT, CDR2 YYEEEE. The CDR3 contains 13 residues. The CDR3: CASSHETNTEAFF. CDR3 nucleotides: TGTGCCAGCAGCCATGAGACGAACACTGAAGCTTTCTTT.

The chain links TRBV28 to TRBJ1-2, with a tentative D call TRBD1 (5 bases). The CDR3 covers 15 residues. The germline gives CDR1 MDHEN, CDR2 SYDVKM. The V gene lost 7 bases and the J gene lost 7 bases, with 22 bases spanning the gap. The DNA of the CDR3 is TGTGCCAGCACCCCTCAGGGCAGGGTATTCGGTGGCTACACCTTC. Protein product: CASTPQGRVFGGYTF.

This chain joins TRBV6-1 and TRBJ1-2; TRBD1 aligns across 10 bases. Unmatched junction bases numbered 8, after V lost 6 bases and J lost 4 bases. From germline, CDR1 is MNHNS and CDR2 SASEGT. The CDR3 sequence is 15 residues long. In nucleotides, the CDR3 is TGTGCCAGCAGGGCGGGACAGGGGCCGTCCTATGGCTACACCTTC. This encodes CASRAGQGPSYGYTF.

V usage is TRBV5-1 and J usage is TRBJ2-3, with 10 bases matching TRBD2. The J segment lost 4 bases and the V segment lost 5 bases, leaving 10 bases of the junction unmatched. In germline, CDR1 is SGHRS, CDR2 YFSETQ. There are 16 residues in the CDR3. In DNA, the CDR3 is TGCGCCAGCAGTAACCGCGGCCTAGCGGGAGCAGATACGCAGTATTTT. It translates to CASSNRGLAGADTQYF. The variable domain in full, with the rest retrieved from reference TRBV5-1 and TRBJ2-3, is KAGVTQTPRYLIKTRGQQVTLSCSPISGHRSVSWYQQTPGQGLQFLFEYFSETQRNKGNFPGRFSGRQFSNSRSEMNVSTLELGDSALYLCASSNRGLAGADTQYFGPGTRLTVL.

V and J are TRBV28 and TRBJ1-1, with D hard to call. The CDR3 sequence is 13 residues long. Germline V gene lookup returns CDR1 MDHEN and CDR2 SYDVKM. Trimming took 7 bases from V and 2 from J, leaving 11 bases between them. The CDR3 region has the DNA TGTGCCAGCACGAAGGTTTTTAACACTGAAGCTTTCTTT. Translated, it gives CASTKVFNTEAFF.

The chain links TRBV6-6 to TRBJ2-1; D is perhaps TRBD2 (6 bases). The germline V and J ends were trimmed by 7 bases and 13 bases, with 14 bases remaining between them. In germline, CDR1 is MNHNY, CDR2 SVGAGI (reference sequence). The CDR3 is 11 amino acids. The CDR3 spells CASTRGTDQFF. The DNA of the CDR3 is TGTGCCAGCACACGGGGGACTGATCAGTTCTTC.

This clone was counted a few times. The V and J genes are TRBV7-2 and TRBJ2-3; possible D gene TRBD2, 6 bases. This CDR3 has 15 residues. Germline CDR1 is SGHTA and CDR2 is FQGNSA. V lost 5 bases to trimming and J lost 3 bases, with 15 bases between them. The CDR3 region is CASSPSLAWTDTQYF. The CDR3 DNA reads as TGTGCCAGCAGCCCATCTCTAGCGTGGACAGATACGCAGTATTTT.

The CDR3 sequence: CASAPGGSGDTQYF. The CDR3 DNA reads as TGTGCCAGCGCCCCTGGGGGCTCGGGAGATACGCAGTATTTT. The chain combines TRBV27 with TRBJ2-3; D possibly corresponds to TRBD1 (6 bases). V lost 8 bases and J 5 bases, leaving 17 bases between the germline ends. CDR1 and CDR2 from the germline V gene are MNHEY and SMNVEV (reference sequence). The CDR3 runs 14 residues.

As to this clone: The same CDR3 arises from other DNA sequences in this sample as well. V is TRBV5-1 and J is TRBJ1-1, with D possibly TRBD1 on 6 matching bases. The V and J ends lost 0 bases and 5 bases respectively, with 14 bases between them. This CDR3 is built from 15 residues. Germline CDR1 and CDR2: SGHRS and YFSETQ. This CDR3 reads CASSLGTGGRTEAFF. CDR3 DNA sequence: TGCGCCAGCAGCTTGGGGACGGGGGGGCGGACTGAAGCTTTCTTT.

V usage is TRBV19 and J usage is TRBJ1-1; D may be TRBD1 (5 bases). The CDR3 is made up of 14 amino acids. The V end lost 5 bases, the J end lost 0 bases, and 10 bases lay between the germline ends. Germline V lookup: CDR1 LNHDA, CDR2 SQIVND (reference sequence). CDR3 protein: CASSFGHMNTEAFF. The CDR3, as DNA: TGTGCCAGTAGTTTCGGACACATGAACACTGAAGCTTTCTTT.

Turning to this clone: This specimen includes other DNA sequences encoding the same CDR3. V is TRBV4-1 and J is TRBJ2-7; D call uncertain. CDR1 MGHRA and CDR2 YSYEKL come from the germline V gene. Between the trimmed V and J ends, which lost 3 bases and 4 bases, there was a span of 4 bases. The CDR3 length is 11 residues. CDR3 nucleotides: TGCGCCAGCAGCCAGGCATACGAGCAGTACTTC. This codes for CASSQAYEQYF.

The CDR3 reads CASSPRLAGGPETQYF. DNA of the CDR3: TGTGCCAGCAGCCCCCGACTAGCGGGAGGGCCAGAGACCCAGTACTTC. The chain employs TRBV7-9 and TRBJ2-5; TRBD2 matches at 14 bases. The germline V gene has CDR1 SEHNR and CDR2 FQNEAQ (reference sequence). The CDR3 length is 16 residues. With 5 bases clipped from V and 4 bases from J, the junction kept 6 bases outside the gene matches.

V is TRBV6-4 and J is TRBJ1-5, with D hard to call. Germline CDR1 and CDR2: MRHNA and SNTAGT. V lost 8 bases, J lost 3 bases, and 11 bases lay in between. The CDR3 runs to 13 residues. This CDR3 reads CASPAQDNQPQHF. The CDR3 DNA reads as TGTGCCAGCCCCGCGCAGGACAATCAGCCCCAGCATTTT.

The chain couples TRBV2 to TRBJ1-4; D call uncertain. The CDR3 totals 15 residues. The V end lost 0 bases, the J end lost 7 bases, and 12 bases lay between the germline ends. CDR1 SNHLY and CDR2 FYNNEI come from the germline V gene. CDR3 DNA: TGTGCCAGCAGTGAAGCGTGGTCCATCAGTGAAAAACTGTTTTTT. Translated: CASSEAWSISEKLFF. The entire variable domain, with the rest obtained from reference TRBV2 and TRBJ1-4, is as follows: EPEVTQTPSHQVTQMGQEVILRCVPISNHLYFYWYRQILGQKVEFLVSFYNNEISEKSEIFDDQFSVERPDGSNFTLKIRSTKLEDSAMYFCASSEAWSISEKLFFGSGTQLSVL.

The V gene is TRBV27, the J gene TRBJ1-1; TRBD1 matches 9 bases. This CDR3 has 15 residues. The germline CDR1 and CDR2 sequences are MNHEY and SMNVEV (reference sequence). The junction had 9 bases not matched to a gene; V was cut back by 8 bases and J by 2 bases. CDR3 residues: CASRDRGKKNTEAFF. The CDR3 bases are TGTGCCAGCCGAGACAGGGGGAAGAAAAACACTGAAGCTTTCTTT.